This T cell receptor beta chain was sequenced in a study of radiotherapy plus CTLA-4 blockade in lung cancer. Study information: Disease control was present in roughly 29% of patients, and objective responses in approximately 20%.

With respect to this clone: What it recognizes is unknown.

The repertoire was sequenced with immunoSEQ multiplex PCR; TCRdb's copy has only in-frame clones and lacks some. The sample lists about 91,000 clones; more than 70% were seen once. The germline V gene has CDR1 PRHDT and CDR2 FYEKMQ (reference sequence). CDR3 length: 15 residues. The V and J ends lost 0 bases and 4 bases respectively, with 12 bases between them. Study-wide findings and caveats: The authors reported that early blood T cell clone dynamics, with interferon-beta, best predicted response.

This sequence originates from a human donor with non-small cell lung cancer that progressed on radiotherapy plus ipilimumab. The starting material was peripheral blood, obtained from a patient treated with radiotherapy plus ipilimumab. This chain joins TRBV13 and TRBJ1-1; weak D call: TRBD1 (5 bases). As DNA, the CDR3 is TGTGCCAGCAGCTTAGGGGGCCCAGGGCGCACTGAAGCTTTCTTT. It specifies CASSLGGPGRTEAFF.